The clone carrying this T cell receptor (beta chain) appeared a few times. Its matching antigen is unknown. The entry originates in a study of blood T cells in healthy people across ages. Regarding the study as a whole: Bulk PBMC profiling left naive and antigen-experienced comparisons inconclusive. Comparison with aged donors showed that long-lived donors had more naive CD4+ cells and higher diversity.

With a J-beta primer mix and a sample-barcoded 5' primer, a second PCR ran roughly 6 to 11 cycles. A tag from a template-switch adaptor with 12 random nucleotides marked each cDNA molecule. TCRdb used MiXCR to reprocess the 5' RACE reads, holding one entry per CDR3 protein. The data show about 1,400,000 distinct CDR3 sequences, roughly 60% seen once. Looked up from germline, CDR1 is LGHDT and CDR2 is YNNKEL (reference sequence). This CDR3 has 15 amino acids. V was cut by 3 bases and J by 2 bases, with 12 bases left in between. Sequenced: blood. This rearrangement joins TRBV3-1 to TRBJ2-3, with no clear D. This receptor was obtained from a man in his late teens or twenties in good health. CDR3 protein: CASSHRRASTDTQYF. Here the CDR3 DNA reads TGTGCCAGCAGCCATAGACGGGCATCCACAGATACGCAGTATTTT.